The clone carrying this T cell receptor (beta chain) has just one count. Its antigen is as yet unknown. Sequencing targeted TCR beta in blood CD8+ and CD4+ T cells. FACS enriched CD8+ TEMRA cells, while bulk CD8+ and CD4+ were negatively isolated. The data derive from a study of CD8 T cells in Susac syndrome. This CDR3 region has 17 residues. CDR1 SGDLS and CDR2 YYNGEE come from the germline V gene. V was shortened by 3 bases and J by 4 bases, with 20 bases between the two germline ends. Findings and limits, study-wide: By the study's own acknowledgment, its TCR sequencing and HLA analysis included relatively few individuals.

Reverse transcription used roughly 0.45 to 1 ug RNA and random hexamers. TCRdb independently ran MiXCR on the immunoSEQ multiplex PCR reads; one entry per CDR3 protein. The repertoire has about 280,000 distinct CDR3 sequences, 70% to 90% of them found once; the top ten carry about 0.11%. This receptor was identified in a human donor with multiple sclerosis. Sample: CD8+ T cells from PBMCs. The chain is built from TRBV9 and TRBJ2-1; perhaps TRBD2 as D (6 bases). Here the CDR3 reads CASSAGDRRAGYNEQFF. As DNA, the CDR3 is TGTGCCAGCAGCGCCGGGGACCGGAGGGCCGGGTACAATGAGCAGTTCTTC.